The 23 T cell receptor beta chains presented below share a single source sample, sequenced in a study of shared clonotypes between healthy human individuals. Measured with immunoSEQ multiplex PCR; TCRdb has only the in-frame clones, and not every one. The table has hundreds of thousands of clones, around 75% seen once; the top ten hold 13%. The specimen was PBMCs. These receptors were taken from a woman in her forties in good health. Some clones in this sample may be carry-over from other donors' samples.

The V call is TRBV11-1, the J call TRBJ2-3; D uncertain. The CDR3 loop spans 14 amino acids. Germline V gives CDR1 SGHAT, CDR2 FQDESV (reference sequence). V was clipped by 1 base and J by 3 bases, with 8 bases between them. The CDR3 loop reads CASSLGLGTDTQYF. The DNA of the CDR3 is TGTGCCAGCAGCTTAGGTCTCGGAACAGATACGCAGTATTTT.

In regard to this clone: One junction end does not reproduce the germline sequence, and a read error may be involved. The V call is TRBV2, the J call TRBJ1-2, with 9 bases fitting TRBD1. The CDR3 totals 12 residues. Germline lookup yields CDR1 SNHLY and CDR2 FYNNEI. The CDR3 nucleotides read TGTGCCAGCAGGGAAGGACAGGGGAGCTACACCTTC. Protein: CASREGQGSYTF.

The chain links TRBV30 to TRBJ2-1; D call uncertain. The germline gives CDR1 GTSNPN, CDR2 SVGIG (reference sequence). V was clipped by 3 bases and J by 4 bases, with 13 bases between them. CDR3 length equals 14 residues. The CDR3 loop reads CAWSEAANYNEQFF. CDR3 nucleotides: TGTGCCTGGAGCGAGGCAGCAAATTACAATGAGCAGTTCTTC.

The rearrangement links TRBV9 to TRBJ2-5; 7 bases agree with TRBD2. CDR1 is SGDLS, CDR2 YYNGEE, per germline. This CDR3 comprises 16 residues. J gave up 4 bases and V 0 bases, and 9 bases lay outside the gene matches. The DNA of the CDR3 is TGTGCCAGCAGCGTAGATAGCGGGTTCGGCGGAGAGACCCAGTACTTC. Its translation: CASSVDSGFGGETQYF.

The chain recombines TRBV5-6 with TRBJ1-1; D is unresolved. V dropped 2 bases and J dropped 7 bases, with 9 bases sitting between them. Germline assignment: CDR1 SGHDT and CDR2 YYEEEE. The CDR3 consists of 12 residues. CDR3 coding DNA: TGTGCCAGCAGCTTAAAAACGGGTGAAGCTTTCTTT. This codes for CASSLKTGEAFF.

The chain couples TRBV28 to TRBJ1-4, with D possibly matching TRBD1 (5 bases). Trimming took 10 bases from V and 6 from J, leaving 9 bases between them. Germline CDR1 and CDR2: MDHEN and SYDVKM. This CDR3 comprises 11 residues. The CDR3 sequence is CATRTYEKLFF. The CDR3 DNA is TGTGCCACACGGACATATGAAAAACTGTTTTTT.

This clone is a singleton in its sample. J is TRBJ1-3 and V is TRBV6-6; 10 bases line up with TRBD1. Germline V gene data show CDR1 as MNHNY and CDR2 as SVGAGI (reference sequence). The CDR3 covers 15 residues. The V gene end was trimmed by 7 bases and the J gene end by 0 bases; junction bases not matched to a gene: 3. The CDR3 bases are TGTGCCAGCAAGGGACAGGGGAGCTCTGGAAACACCATATATTTT. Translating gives CASKGQGSSGNTIYF.

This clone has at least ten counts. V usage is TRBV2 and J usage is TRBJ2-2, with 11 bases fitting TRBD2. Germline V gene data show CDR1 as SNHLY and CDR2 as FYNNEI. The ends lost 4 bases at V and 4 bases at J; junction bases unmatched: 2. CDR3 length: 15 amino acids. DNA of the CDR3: TGTGCCAGCAGTGGACTAGCGGGACCCACCGGGGAGCTGTTTTTT. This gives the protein CASSGLAGPTGELFF.

This chain's CDR3 is CASSTHSGGGELFF. Here the CDR3 DNA reads TGTGCCAGCAGCACCCATAGCGGTGGCGGGGAGCTGTTTTTT. J is TRBJ2-2 and V is TRBV7-9, with a possible D match to TRBD2 (6 bases). The CDR3 is 14 amino acids. Germline V lookup: CDR1 SEHNR, CDR2 FQNEAQ (reference sequence). V lost 5 bases and J 7 bases, leaving 14 bases between the germline ends.

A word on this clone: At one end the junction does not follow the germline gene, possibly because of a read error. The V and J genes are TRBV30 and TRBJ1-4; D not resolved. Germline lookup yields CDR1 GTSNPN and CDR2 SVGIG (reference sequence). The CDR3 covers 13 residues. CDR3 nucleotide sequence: TGTGCCTGGAGTGTCCAGGAGAATGAAGAACTGTTTTTT. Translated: CAWSVQENEELFF.

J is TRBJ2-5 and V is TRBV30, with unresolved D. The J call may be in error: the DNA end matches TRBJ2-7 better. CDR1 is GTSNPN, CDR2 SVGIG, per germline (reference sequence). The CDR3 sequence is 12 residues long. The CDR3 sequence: CAWSGGSYEQYF. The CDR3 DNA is TGTGCCTGGAGTGGGGGCTCCTACGAGCAGTACTTC.

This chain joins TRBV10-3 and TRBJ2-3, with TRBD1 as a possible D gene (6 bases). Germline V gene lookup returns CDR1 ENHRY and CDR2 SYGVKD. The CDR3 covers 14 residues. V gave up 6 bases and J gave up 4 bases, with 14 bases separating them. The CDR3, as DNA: TGTGCCATCAGGGTTAGGGGGATCGCAGATACGCAGTATTTT. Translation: CAIRVRGIADTQYF.

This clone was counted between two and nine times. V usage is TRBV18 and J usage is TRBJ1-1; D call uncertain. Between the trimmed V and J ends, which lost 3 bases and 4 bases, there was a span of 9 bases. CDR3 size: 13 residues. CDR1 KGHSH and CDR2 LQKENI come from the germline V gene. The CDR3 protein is CASSPASGTEAFF. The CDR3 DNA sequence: TGTGCCAGCTCACCGGCATCGGGCACTGAAGCTTTCTTT. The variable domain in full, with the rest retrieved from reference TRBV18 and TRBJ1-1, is NAGVMQNPRHLVRRRGQEARLRCSPMKGHSHVYWYRQLPEEGLKFMVYLQKENIIDESGMPKERFSAEFPKEGPSILRIQQVVRGDSAAYFCASSPASGTEAFFGQGTRLTVV.

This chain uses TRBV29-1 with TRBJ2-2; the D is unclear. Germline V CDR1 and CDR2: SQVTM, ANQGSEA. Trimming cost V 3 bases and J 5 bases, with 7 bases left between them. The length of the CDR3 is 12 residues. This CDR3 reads CSVERGTGELFF. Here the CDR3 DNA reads TGCAGCGTTGAGCGTGGGACCGGGGAGCTGTTTTTT.

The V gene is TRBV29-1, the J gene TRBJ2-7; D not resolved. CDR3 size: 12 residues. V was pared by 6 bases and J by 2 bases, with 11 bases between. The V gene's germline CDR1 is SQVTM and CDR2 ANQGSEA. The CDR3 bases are TGCAGCGTCAGAATTACAGCCTACGAGCAGTACTTC. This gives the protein CSVRITAYEQYF.

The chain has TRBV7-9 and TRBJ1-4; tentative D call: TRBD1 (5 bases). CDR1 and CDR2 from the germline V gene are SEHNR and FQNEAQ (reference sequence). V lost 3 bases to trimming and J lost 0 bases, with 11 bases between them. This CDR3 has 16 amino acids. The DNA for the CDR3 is TGTGCCAGCAGCTTCCTCAGGGTTGCAACTAATGAAAAACTGTTTTTT. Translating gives CASSFLRVATNEKLFF.

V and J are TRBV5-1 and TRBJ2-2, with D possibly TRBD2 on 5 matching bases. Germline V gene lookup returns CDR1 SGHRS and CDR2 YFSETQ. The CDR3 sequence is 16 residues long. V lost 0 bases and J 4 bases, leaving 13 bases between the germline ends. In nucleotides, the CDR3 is TGCGCCAGCAGCTTGGAAGGGAGAGGAGGCACCGGGGAGCTGTTTTTT. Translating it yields CASSLEGRGGTGELFF.

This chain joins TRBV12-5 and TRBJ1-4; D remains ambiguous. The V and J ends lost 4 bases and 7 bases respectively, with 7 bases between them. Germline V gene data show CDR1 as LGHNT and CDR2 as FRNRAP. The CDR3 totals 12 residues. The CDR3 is CASGSEAEKLFF. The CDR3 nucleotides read TGTGCTAGTGGTTCCGAGGCTGAAAAACTGTTTTTT.

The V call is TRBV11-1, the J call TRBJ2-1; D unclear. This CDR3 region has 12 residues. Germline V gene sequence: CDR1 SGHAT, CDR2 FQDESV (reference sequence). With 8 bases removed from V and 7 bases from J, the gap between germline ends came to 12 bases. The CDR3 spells CASSWLGNEQFF. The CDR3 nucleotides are TGTGCCAGCTCCTGGTTGGGGAATGAGCAGTTCTTC.

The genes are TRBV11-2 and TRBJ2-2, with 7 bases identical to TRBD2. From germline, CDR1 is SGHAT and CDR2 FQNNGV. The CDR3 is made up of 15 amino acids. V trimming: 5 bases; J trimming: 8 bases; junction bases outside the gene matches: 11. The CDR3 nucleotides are TGTGCCAGCAGCCAAGGGACTACAAGAAGTGGGGAGCTGTTTTTT. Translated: CASSQGTTRSGELFF.

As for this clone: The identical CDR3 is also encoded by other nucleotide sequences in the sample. The CDR3 is CAWSVRGDQPQHF. In nucleotides, the CDR3 is TGTGCCTGGAGTGTTAGGGGTGATCAGCCCCAGCATTTT. The chain uses TRBV30 and TRBJ1-5, with a possible D match to TRBD1 (5 bases). This CDR3 has 13 residues. Germline V gene data show CDR1 as GTSNPN and CDR2 as SVGIG (reference sequence). The V end was cut by 0 bases, the J end by 5 bases, with 8 bases between. Full variable domain (outside the CDR3, taken from reference TRBV30 and TRBJ1-5): SQTIHQWPATLVQPVGSPLSLECTVEGTSNPNLYWYRQAAGRGLQLLFYSVGIGQISSEVPQNLSASRPQDRQFILSSKKLLLSDSGFYLCAWSVRGDQPQHFGDGTRLSIL.

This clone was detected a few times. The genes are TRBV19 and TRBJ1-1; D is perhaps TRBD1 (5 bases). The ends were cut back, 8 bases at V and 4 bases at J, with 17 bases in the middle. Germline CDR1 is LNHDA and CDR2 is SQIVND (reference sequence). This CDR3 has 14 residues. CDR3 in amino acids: CASVKGAGSTEAFF. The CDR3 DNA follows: TGTGCCAGTGTGAAAGGGGCAGGGAGCACTGAAGCTTTCTTT.

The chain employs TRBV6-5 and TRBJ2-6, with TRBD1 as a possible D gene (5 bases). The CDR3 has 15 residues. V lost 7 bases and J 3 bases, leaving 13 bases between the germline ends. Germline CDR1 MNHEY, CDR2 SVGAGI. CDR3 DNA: TGTGCCAGCACCTCTCCAGGGTTTGGGGCCAACGTCCTGACTTTC. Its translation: CASTSPGFGANVLTF.